This entry lists 27 T cell receptor beta chains sequenced from one sample in a study of breast tumors, draining lymph nodes, adjacent tissues. Axillary draining lymph nodes of breast cancer patients supplied the node samples. MiXCR, applied by TCRdb to the multiplex PCR reads, yields one record per CDR3 protein. The data show under 350,000 distinct CDR3 sequences, with 30% seen just once and approximately 1% held by the top ten. Specimen: axillary lymph node tissue. These TCRs come from a female donor with breast cancer. Some clones in this sample may be carry-over from other donors' samples.

The genes are TRBV30 and TRBJ1-4, with 7 bases lining up with TRBD1. This CDR3 comprises 14 residues. The J segment lost 7 bases and the V segment lost 4 bases, leaving 9 bases of the junction unmatched. Germline loops: CDR1 GTSNPN, CDR2 SVGIG (reference sequence). The CDR3 nucleotides are TGTGCCTGGAACTTACAGGGGCTGGGTGAAAAACTGTTTTTT. Translating it yields CAWNLQGLGEKLFF.

This clonotype was seen many times. This chain connects TRBV5-4 to TRBJ2-5; D gene uncertain. The germline CDR1 and CDR2 sequences are SGHNT and YYREEE (reference sequence). The CDR3 has 14 residues. V was clipped by 0 bases and J by 0 bases, with 6 bases between them. CDR3 in amino acids: CASSLAQYQETQYF. CDR3 DNA sequence: TGTGCCAGCAGCTTGGCCCAGTACCAAGAGACCCAGTACTTC.

The chain couples TRBV28 to TRBJ2-5; 8 bases align to TRBD2. J lost 5 bases, V lost 4 bases, and 15 bases had no gene match. The CDR3 runs 17 residues. Per the germline V gene, CDR1 is MDHEN and CDR2 is SYDVKM. The chain's CDR3 is CASSSTLIAGLRETQYF. The CDR3 DNA is TGTGCCAGCAGTTCGACCCTCATAGCGGGACTACGGGAGACCCAGTACTTC.

The sample holds many counts of this clonotype. The chain employs TRBV2 and TRBJ2-3; 9 positions match TRBD2. This CDR3 contains 15 residues. Trimming at V came to 7 bases and at J to 4 bases, leaving 9 bases not matched to a gene. The germline V gene has CDR1 SNHLY and CDR2 FYNNEI. CDR3 protein: CASTHSGSVSDTQYF. CDR3 in DNA: TGTGCCAGCACCCATAGCGGGAGTGTCTCAGATACGCAGTATTTT.

This clonotype was recorded at least ten times. This chain uses TRBV6-1 with TRBJ1-2; D is uncertain. Germline V gene data show CDR1 as MNHNS and CDR2 as SASEGT. The CDR3 is 10 residues long. V lost 9 bases and J lost 4, with 6 bases in between. The CDR3 region is CASLGYGYTF. The CDR3 DNA reads as TGTGCCAGTCTCGGCTATGGCTACACCTTC.

This clonotype was seen repeatedly, ten times or more. V gene TRBV29-1 combines with J gene TRBJ2-7; the match to TRBD1 covers 11 bases. The length of the CDR3 is 13 residues. In germline, CDR1 is SQVTM, CDR2 ANQGSEA. V trimming: 4 bases; J trimming: 6 bases; junction bases outside the gene matches: 5. CDR3 DNA sequence: TGCAGCGTTGCTCCGGGACAGGGGGTCGAGCAGTACTTC. It yields the protein CSVAPGQGVEQYF.

To note about this clonotype: This may stem from a read error, because a much larger clone lies one nucleotide away. V usage is TRBV6-2 or TRBV6-3 and J usage is TRBJ1-6; D gene unclear. V lost 2 bases and J lost 6, with 11 bases in between. From germline, CDR1 is MNHEY and CDR2 SVGEGT. The CDR3 sequence is 15 residues long. The DNA of the CDR3 is TGTGCCAGCAGTTACAACGGAAATTCTAATTCACCCCTCCACTTT. Encoded protein: CASSYNGNSNSPLHF.

The chain uses TRBV7-8 and TRBJ2-3; D remains ambiguous. The V and J ends lost 1 base and 6 bases respectively, with 14 bases between them. This CDR3 comprises 15 residues. Germline CDR1 SGHVS, CDR2 FQNEAQ. The CDR3 nucleotides read TGTGCCAGCAGCTTAGTTGAAGGGCCTTCGGATACGCAGTATTTT. Its protein product is CASSLVEGPSDTQYF.

This clonotype has only one observation. The chain joins TRBV10-3 to TRBJ2-7; possibly TRBD1 for D (6 bases). Germline V gene lookup returns CDR1 ENHRY and CDR2 SYGVKD. The CDR3 spans 14 residues. Trimming took off 10 bases at V and 4 bases at J, with 20 bases between the two ends. CDR3 nucleotides: TGTGCCACCGGGTTCGCCCCAGGGGAATACGAGCAGTACTTC. This encodes CATGFAPGEYEQYF.

About this clonotype itself: This may come from a read error, since a much larger clone is one base off. The chain recombines TRBV12-3 or TRBV12-4 with TRBJ1-2; D is perhaps TRBD1 (5 bases). This CDR3 region has 13 residues. Trimming shortened V by 3 bases and J by 2 bases, and 7 bases separated the two germline ends. CDR3 in DNA: TGTGCCAGCAGTTTCCCAGGGAACTATGGCTACACCTTC. This codes for CASSFPGNYGYTF.

The rearrangement joins TRBV11-2 to TRBJ2-2, with D possibly being TRBD1 (6 bases). The V gene's germline CDR1 is SGHAT and CDR2 FQNNGV. The V gene lost 1 base and the J gene lost 9 bases, with 12 bases spanning the gap. This CDR3 has 14 amino acids. The CDR3 DNA reads TGTGCCAGCAGCTTAGCAAAGGGGGACAGGGAGCTGTTTTTT. Translation gives CASSLAKGDRELFF.

This rearrangement joins TRBV27 to TRBJ2-3; D gene uncertain. Germline CDR1 MNHEY, CDR2 SMNVEV (reference sequence). This CDR3 comprises 13 residues. V shed 6 bases and J shed 6 bases, with 13 bases lying between them. The CDR3 nucleotides are TGTGCCAGCAGCACCCACCCAAGGGATACGCAGTATTTT. Residues: CASSTHPRDTQYF.

A few counts support this clonotype. The chain has TRBV6-4 and TRBJ2-1; 8 bases align to TRBD1. Germline V gene lookup returns CDR1 MRHNA and CDR2 SNTAGT. The CDR3 is made up of 16 amino acids. V shed 5 bases and J 5 bases; nucleotides not matched to a gene: 11. The CDR3 protein is CASSPLGTGRHNEQFF. CDR3 nucleotide sequence: TGTGCCAGCAGTCCCCTCGGGACAGGCCGGCACAATGAGCAGTTCTTC.

There are many counts of this clonotype. The CDR3 is CASSRTSGTGDTQYF. The CDR3 region has the DNA TGTGCCAGCAGCCGGACTAGCGGGACTGGTGATACGCAGTATTTT. This chain uses TRBV3-1 with TRBJ2-3, with TRBD2 matching over 12 bases. There are 15 residues in the CDR3. Germline V lookup: CDR1 LGHDT, CDR2 YNNKEL (reference sequence). Trimming cost V 4 bases and J 6 bases; bases outside gene matches: 5.

This clonotype was detected many times. The CDR3 region is CASSWGQTNYGYTF. The CDR3 DNA reads TGTGCCAGCAGTTGGGGACAGACTAACTATGGCTACACCTTC. The chain links TRBV6-2 or TRBV6-3 to TRBJ1-2; 7 nucleotides match TRBD1. Germline CDR1 and CDR2: MNHEY and SVGEGT. Trimming took 4 bases from V and 0 from J; bases not matched to a gene: 2. CDR3 length: 14 amino acids.

Comments on this clonotype: The conserved phenylalanine or tryptophan is not found at the CDR3 terminus, so this likely reflects a read error. The chain has TRBV9 and TRBJ1-2, with no clear D. Germline V CDR1 and CDR2: SGDLS, YYNGEE. V gave up 4 bases and J gave up 7 bases, with 14 bases separating them. The CDR3 covers 13 residues. Written as DNA, the CDR3 is TGTGCCAGCAGCCCCCGGGAAGGGAGTGGCTACACCCTC. The encoded protein is CASSPREGSGYTL.

The table lists this clonotype with many counts. The chain couples TRBV11-2 to TRBJ2-6, with 8 nucleotides matching TRBD1. In germline, CDR1 is SGHAT, CDR2 FQNNGV. V lost 3 bases, J lost 0 bases, and 7 bases stayed unmatched. The CDR3 covers 18 residues. CDR3 residues: CASSFGTGRLSGANVLTF. CDR3 sequence (DNA): TGTGCCAGCAGCTTCGGGACAGGACGACTCTCTGGGGCCAACGTCCTGACTTTC. The whole variable domain, remainder taken from reference TRBV11-2 and TRBJ2-6, is EAGVAQSPRYKIIEKRQSVAFWCNPISGHATLYWYQQILGQGPKLLIQFQNNGVVDDSQLPKDRFSAERLKGVDSTLKIQPAKLEDSAVYLCASSFGTGRLSGANVLTFGAGSRLTVL.

This clonotype was counted at least ten times. The chain employs TRBV10-3 and TRBJ2-7; 7 positions match TRBD1. V shed 10 bases and J 2 bases; nucleotides not matched to a gene: 8. This CDR3 has 13 residues. The germline V gene encodes CDR1 ENHRY and CDR2 SYGVKD. CDR3 in amino acids: CATRDRLTYEQYF. In DNA, the CDR3 is TGTGCCACCAGGGACAGACTGACCTACGAGCAGTACTTC.

With regard to this clonotype: At one boundary the junction diverges from the germline segment, which might be a read error. The chain is built from TRBV2 and TRBJ1-3, with D possibly matching TRBD1 (5 bases). Looked up from germline, CDR1 is SNHLY and CDR2 is FYNNEI. The CDR3 consists of 14 residues. This CDR3 reads CASNLRESGSTIYF. DNA of the CDR3: TGTGCCAGCAACCTCAGGGAATCTGGAAGCACCATATATTTT.

This clonotype was detected ten times or more. The rearrangement joins TRBV29-1 to TRBJ2-3; the D gene is possibly TRBD2 (6 bases). The length of the CDR3 is 10 residues. Trimming cost V 7 bases and J 6 bases, with 8 bases left between them. The germline V gene has CDR1 SQVTM and CDR2 ANQGSEA. This CDR3 is CSARGDTQYF. DNA of the CDR3: TGCAGCGCCCGGGGGGATACGCAGTATTTT.

This clonotype was observed at least ten times. J is TRBJ1-5 and V is TRBV7-2, with D unclear. CDR3 length: 15 residues. CDR1 and CDR2 from the germline V gene are SGHTA and FQGNSA. The V and J ends lost 5 bases and 3 bases respectively, with 14 bases between them. The CDR3: CASSPSPGSNQPQHF. The CDR3 coding sequence is TGTGCCAGCAGCCCCTCACCGGGATCCAATCAGCCCCAGCATTTT. Filled out from reference TRBV7-2 and TRBJ1-5, the complete variable domain reads GAGVSQSPSNKVTEKGKDVELRCDPISGHTALYWYRQSLGQGLEFLIYFQGNSAPDKSGLPSDRFSAERTGGSVSTLTIQRTQQEDSAVYLCASSPSPGSNQPQHFGDGTRLSIL.

This clonotype was seen ten or more times. This chain uses TRBV20-1 with TRBJ1-5; 8 positions agree with TRBD1. Trimming cost V 5 bases and J 3 bases; bases outside gene matches: 12. The CDR3 consists of 16 residues. CDR1 and CDR2 (germline): DFQATT, SNEGSKA (reference sequence). This chain's CDR3 is CSAAGTGGTNNQPQHF. CDR3 DNA sequence: TGCAGTGCTGCCGGGACAGGAGGCACCAACAATCAGCCCCAGCATTTT.

Concerning this clonotype itself: The junction departs from the called germline gene at one end, perhaps through a read error. The chain recombines TRBV11-2 with TRBJ2-1; D uncertain. This CDR3 has 13 residues. Germline V lookup: CDR1 SGHAT, CDR2 FQNNGV. CDR3 amino acids: CAGSLKPNSEQFF. DNA for the CDR3: TGTGCCGGCAGCCTAAAGCCCAATTCGGAGCAGTTCTTC.

This clonotype was found many times. The chain has TRBV19 and TRBJ2-5; 12 positions match TRBD2. CDR3 length equals 16 residues. The junction had 9 bases not matched to a gene; V was cut back by 7 bases and J by 3 bases. Germline V gene data show CDR1 as LNHDA and CDR2 as SQIVND (reference sequence). CDR3 DNA: TGTGCCAGTACCCGGGGACTAGCGGGCGGTAAAGAGACCCAGTACTTC. Translated: CASTRGLAGGKETQYF.

This clonotype appeared a few times. The chain is built from TRBV20-1 and TRBJ2-2; 11 nucleotides match TRBD2. CDR1 and CDR2 (germline): DFQATT, SNEGSKA (reference sequence). The CDR3 is 17 residues long. V trimming: 1 base; J trimming: 6 bases; junction bases outside the gene matches: 10. Here the CDR3 DNA reads TGCAGTGCTAGAGGGGCTAGCGGGAGGTCAGGCGCCGGGGAGCTGTTTTTT. Translated, it gives CSARGASGRSGAGELFF.

This clonotype has just a few counts. This may arise from a read error, as a much more abundant clone is one base away. The genes are TRBV6-6 and TRBJ2-3, with 9 bases fitting TRBD2. The CDR3 runs 15 residues. Germline lookup yields CDR1 MNHNY and CDR2 SVGAGI (reference sequence). The CDR3 nucleotides are TGTGCCAGCAGTCTAGCGGGAAGGCCCACAGATACGCGGTATTTT. This codes for CASSLAGRPTDTRYF.

Details on this clonotype: This sequence may be a read error, since a much larger clone differs from it by one base. V and J are TRBV20-1 and TRBJ2-3; 7 nucleotides line up with TRBD1. The CDR3 totals 14 residues. Germline CDR1 is DFQATT and CDR2 is SNEGSKA (reference sequence). V lost 5 bases to trimming and J lost 5 bases; unmatched junction nucleotides: 10. This chain's CDR3 is CSASSDRLLDTQYF. The CDR3 DNA follows: TGCAGTGCTTCTTCGGACAGGCTCTTAGATACGCAGTATTTT.